Listed below are T cell receptor beta chains from one sample, sequenced in a study of T cell responses to AZD1222 COVID-19 vaccine. Measured with immunoSEQ multiplex PCR; TCRdb has only the in-frame clones, and not every one. Of about 130,000 clones listed, about nine tenths are singletons. Sequenced here: peripheral blood, sampled on day 0 of AZD1222 vaccination. These receptors were obtained from an adult in good health. Each CDR3 is given with its conserved first and last residue. The D gene is left open where the match is weak. Clone sizes are given selectively: once, few, many, or a class where the clone is expanded.

d_call	v_call	j_call	clone_size	cdr3_nt	cdr3_aa
NA	TRBV11-2	TRBJ1-3	NA	TGTGCCAGCAGTCAAGGGAGCTCTGGAAACACCATATATTTT	CASSQGSSGNTIYF
NA	TRBV10-3	TRBJ1-5	NA	TGTGCCATCAGTGAGTCGAGGGACAGCAATCAGCCCCAGCATTTT	CAISESRDSNQPQHF
NA	TRBV4-1	TRBJ2-5	NA	TGCGCCAGCAGCCAAGGGGGATTCGAGACCCAGTACTTC	CASSQGGFETQYF
NA	TRBV7-8	TRBJ2-7	NA	TGTGCCAGCAGCTTAGACCTAACTGAGTACGAGCAGTACTTC	CASSLDLTEYEQYF
NA	TRBV29-1	TRBJ2-5	once	TGCAGCGTTGAAGATCTTGGGCCTATTAGGGAGACCCAGTACTTC	CSVEDLGPIRETQYF
NA	TRBV3-1/TRBV3-2	TRBJ2-5	few	TGTGCCAGCAGCCAATTCGACAGCAATCCCCAAGAGACCCAGTACTTC	CASSQFDSNPQETQYF
NA	TRBV28	TRBJ1-6	NA	TGTGCCAGCAGTTTGGGACCTAATAATTCACCCCTCCACTTT	CASSLGPNNSPLHF
NA	TRBV6-2/TRBV6-3	TRBJ2-3	few	TGTGCCAGCAGTTACCCAGATACGCAGTATTTT	CASSYPDTQYF
NA	TRBV4-2	TRBJ1-4	NA	TGTGCCAGCAGCGTACAGGCTACTAATGAAAAACTGTTTTTT	CASSVQATNEKLFF
TRBD1	TRBV5-8	TRBJ1-3	NA	TGTGCCAGCAGCTTGCAGGGGGCCTCTGGAAACACCATATATTTT	CASSLQGASGNTIYF
NA	TRBV12-3/TRBV12-4	TRBJ2-1	NA	TGTGCCAGCAGTCGTCTAGCGAATGAGCAGTTCTTC	CASSRLANEQFF
TRBD1	TRBV2	TRBJ2-5	once	TGTGCCAGCAGCGCTGGGACAGGGGGGTTAGGAGAGACCCAGTACTTC	CASSAGTGGLGETQYF
TRBD1	TRBV5-1	TRBJ1-2	NA	TGCGCCAGCAGCCCAGGACAGGGTGAGCGCTATGGCTACACCTTC	CASSPGQGERYGYTF
NA	TRBV7-3	TRBJ2-2	NA	TGTGCCAGCAGCTTAACAGGGGGTAACACCGGGGAGCTGTTTTTT	CASSLTGGNTGELFF
TRBD1	TRBV5-1	TRBJ1-2	few	TGCGCCAGCAGCCCCCCGGGACAGGGGGCACATGGCTACACCTTC	CASSPPGQGAHGYTF
TRBD2	TRBV7-9	TRBJ2-1	NA	TGTGCCAGCAGCCCCCGACTAGCGGGGGGCGTTAGCTCCTACAATGAGCAGTTCTTC	CASSPRLAGGVSSYNEQFF
NA	TRBV19	TRBJ1-5	NA	TGTGCCAGTAGTATACTGGGGACGAATCAGCCCCAGCATTTT	CASSILGTNQPQHF
TRBD1	TRBV5-4	TRBJ2-5	NA	TGTGCCAGCAGCTTAAGGACAGGCGACAAAGAGACCCAGTACTTC	CASSLRTGDKETQYF
NA	TRBV6-1	TRBJ1-6	NA	TGTGCCAGCAGTGAACGCGGGTCCGATTCACCCCTCCACTTT	CASSERGSDSPLHF
NA	TRBV5-4	TRBJ2-5	NA	TGTGCCAGCAGCCTAGAGGGTAGGGAGACCCAGTACTTC	CASSLEGRETQYF
NA	TRBV7-8	TRBJ1-2	NA	TGTGCCAGCAGCTTAGTATTAGGGGCGGCCTCCTATGGCTACACCTTC	CASSLVLGAASYGYTF
NA	TRBV4-1	TRBJ2-6	NA	TGCGCCAGCAGCCAAGAAGGGCAGGGGTTCGGGGCCAACGTCCTGACTTTC	CASSQEGQGFGANVLTF
TRBD1	TRBV7-9	TRBJ2-5	once	TGTGCCAGCAGCCGGACAGGGGAGACCCAGTACTTC	CASSRTGETQYF
TRBD1	TRBV6-2/TRBV6-3	TRBJ1-2	NA	TGTGCCAGCAGTTACAGTGGACAGGCCTATGGCTACACCTTC	CASSYSGQAYGYTF
TRBD2	TRBV27	TRBJ2-1	NA	TGTGCCAGCAGTTTGATCGGCGGGGGTAACAATGAGCAGTTCTTC	CASSLIGGGNNEQFF
TRBD1	TRBV4-1	TRBJ1-2	NA	TGCGCCAGCAGCCCCACGGAACAGGGGAATAGCTACACCTTC	CASSPTEQGNSYTF
NA	TRBV9	TRBJ2-2	NA	TGTGCCAGCAGCGTCGATGAGGTCGGGGAGCTGTTTTTT	CASSVDEVGELFF
TRBD1	TRBV7-9	TRBJ2-2	NA	TGTGCCAGCAGCTTCGGGACCGGGACAGAGACCGGGGAGCTGTTTTTT	CASSFGTGTETGELFF
NA	TRBV6-5	TRBJ2-7	NA	TGTGCCAGCAGTTACTCGAGTTCCGTGTACTCCTACGAGCAGTACTTC	CASSYSSSVYSYEQYF
NA	TRBV29-1	TRBJ1-2	few	TGCAGCGTTGAGCTCATGAATGGCTACACCTTC	CSVELMNGYTF
TRBD1	TRBV7-2	TRBJ2-2	NA	TGTGCCAGCACAACAGACAGGGGGCCCCGTCCCGGGGAGCTGTTTTTT	CASTTDRGPRPGELFF
NA	TRBV19	TRBJ1-6	NA	TGTGCCAGTAGTATAGATCCGGGCCACGGGCAGGATTCACCCCTCCACTTT	CASSIDPGHGQDSPLHF
NA	TRBV6-5	TRBJ1-3	NA	TGTGCCAGCAGTTTATTACCCAGGCTCTCTGGAAACACCATATATTTT	CASSLLPRLSGNTIYF
TRBD2	TRBV3-1/TRBV3-2	TRBJ2-3	NA	TGTGCCAGCAGCCAAGGGGAAGCGGGGGGAGTTACGCAGTATTTT	CASSQGEAGGVTQYF
NA	TRBV27	TRBJ2-3	NA	TGTGCCAGCAGTTACGGGGGCTGGGATACGCAGTATTTT	CASSYGGWDTQYF
NA	TRBV28	TRBJ1-5	NA	TGTGCCAGCAGTTTTCTGTTGGGACAATATAGCAATCAGCCCCAGCATTTT	CASSFLLGQYSNQPQHF
NA	TRBV11-2	TRBJ2-2	NA	TGTGCCAGCAGCTTATTAGGGTTGAACACCGGGGAGCTGTTTTTT	CASSLLGLNTGELFF
TRBD2	TRBV5-3	TRBJ2-7	NA	TGTGCCAGAAGCTTGGAGTTAGCGGGGGACCCCTACGAGCAGTACTTC	CARSLELAGDPYEQYF
TRBD2	TRBV6-5	TRBJ2-1	once	TGTGCCAGCAGTTACTCGCCCAGCGGGGGGGTTGGTGAGCAGTTCTTC	CASSYSPSGGVGEQFF
NA	TRBV27	TRBJ1-6	NA	TGTGCCAGCAGTTTATCAGGTGGAACGGGTAATTCACCCCTCCACTTT	CASSLSGGTGNSPLHF